This T cell receptor beta chain comes out of a study of shared clonotypes between healthy human individuals. On the study more broadly: The people who gave samples were a couple of women and a few men aged 18 to 49. CD4 naive and memory got three plates each, CD8 naive two, CD8 memory one.

Per sorted-subset replicate PCR, input was approximately 200 ng DNA, representing roughly 29,000 T cell genomes. Clones were sequenced by immunoSEQ multiplex PCR, and TCRdb holds only the in-frame ones, with some missing. This sample yields about 2.4 million clones, of which roughly 93% are seen a single time; approximately 0.35% belongs to the top ten. Study outcomes and limitations: Approximately 5.4% of naive CD4 clonotypes were common to a handful of donors.

As regards this clone: Its specificity is not known.

This CDR3 has 15 residues. Trimming pared 0 bases from V and 4 bases from J, leaving 8 bases between. Germline CDR1 reads SGHDT; CDR2 reads YYEEEE. Sample: naive CD4+ T cells from PBMCs. The subset denotes: CD45RA+ positively selected. This TCR was sampled from a young man in good health. Some clones in this sample may be carry-over from other donors' samples. V is TRBV5-6 and J is TRBJ1-6; the D is unclear. CDR3 sequence reads: CASSLGQDYNSPLHF. CDR3 nucleotide sequence: TGTGCCAGCAGCTTGGGCCAGGATTATAATTCACCCCTCCACTTT.